In its sample, the clone carrying this TCR beta chain was seen many times. Its antigen is unknown. The data stem from a study of CD8 T cells in ankylosing spondylitis. TCRdb itself ran the 5' RACE reads through MiXCR, one entry per CDR3 protein. The sample contains roughly 230,000 distinct CDR3 sequences, roughly a tenth of which appear only once. Overall study findings and caveats: Roughly 8 highly homologous variants made up a TCR beta motif that seemed to typify ankylosing spondylitis blood.

This TCR was recovered from a male donor with ankylosing spondylitis or in good health (not recorded which). What was sequenced was blood, either unsorted or a sorted T cell fraction (not recorded which).

CDR3 residues: CAISDEGLAGVQDTQYF. DNA for the CDR3: TGTGCCATCAGTGATGAGGGACTAGCGGGGGTCCAAGATACGCAGTATTTT. The chain combines TRBV10-3 with TRBJ2-3, with 14 bases fitting TRBD2. The germline gives CDR1 ENHRY, CDR2 SYGVKD. The trim removed 3 bases at V and 5 bases at J, leaving 7 bases unmatched. CDR3 length: 17 residues.